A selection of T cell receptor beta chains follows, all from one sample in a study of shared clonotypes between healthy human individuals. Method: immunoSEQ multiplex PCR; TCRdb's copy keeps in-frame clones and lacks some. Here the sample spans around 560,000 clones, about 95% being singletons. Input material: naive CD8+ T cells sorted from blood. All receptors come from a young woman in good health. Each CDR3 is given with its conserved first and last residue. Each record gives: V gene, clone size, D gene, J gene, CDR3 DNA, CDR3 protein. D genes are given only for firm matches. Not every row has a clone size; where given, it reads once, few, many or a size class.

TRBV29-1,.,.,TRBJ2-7,TGCAGCGTTGAGGGGGAGACCCCGTACGAGCAGTACTTC,CSVEGETPYEQYF
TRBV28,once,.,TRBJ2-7,TGTGCCAGCAGTTTAAGTGGCAGGGGCTACGAGCAGTACTTC,CASSLSGRGYEQYF
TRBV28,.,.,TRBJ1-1,TGTGCCAGCAGTTTCCTGGTTCCGGGCACTGAAGCTTTCTTT,CASSFLVPGTEAFF
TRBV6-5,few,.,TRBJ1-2,TGTGCCAGCAGTTATGAGGGGGTCTATGGCTACACCTTC,CASSYEGVYGYTF
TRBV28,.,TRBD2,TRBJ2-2,TGTGCCAGCATGATCGCGGGGGTCACCGGGGAGCTGTTTTTT,CASMIAGVTGELFF
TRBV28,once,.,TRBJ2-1,TGTGCCAGCAGTTTAGTTTCAGACAATGAGCAGTTCTTC,CASSLVSDNEQFF
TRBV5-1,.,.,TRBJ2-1,TGCGCCAGCAGCATCTCCGGGCCGACCGAAGAGCAGTTCTTC,CASSISGPTEEQFF
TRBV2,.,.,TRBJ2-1,TGTGCCAGCAGTGCGGGCAATGAGCAGTTCTTC,CASSAGNEQFF
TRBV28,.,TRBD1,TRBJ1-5,TGTGCCAGCGGACAGGAGTTTCAGCCCCAGCATTTT,CASGQEFQPQHF
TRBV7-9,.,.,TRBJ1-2,TGTGCCAGCAGCATTCGGACCGCACCGGAATATGGCTACACCTTC,CASSIRTAPEYGYTF
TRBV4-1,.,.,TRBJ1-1,TGCGCCAGCAGCCAAGATGGGGGGCGGACCAGCCCTGAAGCTTTCTTT,CASSQDGGRTSPEAFF
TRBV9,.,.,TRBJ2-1,TGTGCCAGCAGCGGAACTAGCTTCCTTGGCAATGAGCAGTTCTTC,CASSGTSFLGNEQFF
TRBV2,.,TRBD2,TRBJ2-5,TGTGCCAGCACCTCTCCGGGACTAGCGGTCTTCGAGGGTGAGACCCAGTACTTC,CASTSPGLAVFEGETQYF
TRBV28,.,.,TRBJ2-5,TGTGCCAGCAGTGCCCCCGTAGTGGGAGCCCTAGAGACCCAGTACTTC,CASSAPVVGALETQYF
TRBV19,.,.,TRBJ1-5,TGTGCCAGTAGTATGGTGCAGGTAAGCAATCAGCCCCAGCATTTT,CASSMVQVSNQPQHF
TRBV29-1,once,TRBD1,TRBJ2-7,TGCAGCGGGCTCGACAGGGACTCCTACGAGCAGTACTTC,CSGLDRDSYEQYF
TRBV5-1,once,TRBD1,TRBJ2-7,TGCGCCAGCAGCGGGGACAGGGCGGGGGAGCAGTACTTC,CASSGDRAGEQYF
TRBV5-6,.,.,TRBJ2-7,TGTGCCAGCAGCTTTAGACGTAGCCCCTACGAGCAGTACTTC,CASSFRRSPYEQYF
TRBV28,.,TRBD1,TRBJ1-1,TGTGCCAGCAGCCCAGGGGGTAACACTGAAGCTTTCTTT,CASSPGGNTEAFF
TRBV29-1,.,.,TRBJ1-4,TGCAGCCCACCGCTGTTTCGAGGACCGGGGGGGAATGAAAAACTGTTTTTT,CSPPLFRGPGGNEKLFF
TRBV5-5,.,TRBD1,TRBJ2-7,TGTGCCAGCAGCGGATGGGACAGGGCCGCGAGCTCCTACGAGCAGTACTTC,CASSGWDRAASSYEQYF
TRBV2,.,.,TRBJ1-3,TGTGCCAGCAGAAGGACCTCTGGAAACACCATATATTTT,CASRRTSGNTIYF
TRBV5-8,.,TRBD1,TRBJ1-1,TGTGCCAGCAGCCCGGGACAGATGAACACTGAAGCTTTCTTT,CASSPGQMNTEAFF
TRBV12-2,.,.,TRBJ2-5,TGTGCAAGTCGCCTCGTCGAACAGGGTTCATCAGAGACCCAGTACTTC,CASRLVEQGSSETQYF